The 8 T cell receptor beta chains below all came from one sample that was sequenced in a study of sequential checkpoint blockade in melanoma. Stated treatment: randomized to nivolumab then ipilimumab (arm A) or the reverse (arm B). Assay: immunoSEQ multiplex PCR; the TCRdb copy retains only in-frame clones and omits some. The data show some 25,000 clones, around 77% seen once. Sequencing used CD8+ T cells sorted from blood (inferred from file names), obtained from a patient given nivolumab and ipilimumab in sequence. Source of these receptors: a human donor with melanoma.

The chain links TRBV29-1 to TRBJ2-5; TRBD1 matches 10 bases. TRBJ2-7 explains the end of the DNA better; the J call may be wrong. Germline-derived CDR1 and CDR2 are SQVTM and ANQGSEA. The CDR3 has 12 amino acids. The CDR3 DNA reads as TGCAGCTTCCTGGGACAGGGGCTCGAGCAGTACTTC. It codes for CSFLGQGLEQYF.

This sequence joins TRBV16 and TRBJ1-5; 11 nucleotides match TRBD1. This CDR3 comprises 15 residues. The ends lost 2 bases at V and 3 bases at J; junction bases unmatched: 0. Germline-derived CDR1 and CDR2 are KGHSY and FQNENV. DNA of the CDR3: TGTGCCAGCAGCCAAGGACAGGGGGCCAATCAGCCCCAGCATTTT. Protein: CASSQGQGANQPQHF. Using reference TRBV16 and TRBJ1-5 for the parts outside the CDR3, the full variable domain is GEEVAQTPKHLVRGEGQKAKLYCAPIKGHSYVFWYQQVLKNEFKFLISFQNENVFDETGMPKERFSAKCLPNSPCSLEIQATKLEDSAVYFCASSQGQGANQPQHFGDGTRLSIL.

The chain has TRBV2 and TRBJ2-5; tentative D call: TRBD1 (6 bases). The V and J ends lost 4 bases and 3 bases respectively, with 12 bases between them. The germline gives CDR1 SNHLY, CDR2 FYNNEI. This CDR3 region has 14 residues. The CDR3, as DNA: TGTGCCAGCAGTGTGGGGGCCTTAGAAGAGACCCAGTACTTC. Protein product: CASSVGALEETQYF.

The rearrangement uses TRBV29-1 and TRBJ2-3, with D hard to call. This CDR3 region has 13 residues. Trimming cost V 4 bases and J 0 bases, with 8 bases left between them. Germline V gene data show CDR1 as SQVTM and CDR2 as ANQGSEA. The CDR3 coding sequence is TGCAGCGTTGTGTCGTCCAGCACAGATACGCAGTATTTT. Protein: CSVVSSSTDTQYF.

The chain joins TRBV7-8 to TRBJ1-5, with D possibly being TRBD1 (5 bases). Germline V gene lookup returns CDR1 SGHVS and CDR2 FQNEAQ. Trimming left V 5 bases short and J 0 bases short, with 11 bases between. The CDR3 spans 15 residues. The CDR3 DNA follows: TGTGCCAGCAGCCCCCGACAGTATAGCAATCAGCCCCAGCATTTT. Translation: CASSPRQYSNQPQHF.

The rearrangement links TRBV7-9 to TRBJ2-7; D ambiguous. CDR1 and CDR2 (germline): SEHNR, FQNEAQ (reference sequence). Deletions cut 3 bases from V and 2 bases from J, with 5 bases between. The CDR3 runs 12 residues. The CDR3 is CASSLAPYEQYF. The CDR3 nucleotides read TGTGCCAGCAGCTTGGCCCCCTACGAGCAGTACTTC.

As to this clone: An end of the junction does not agree with germline; a read error may underlie this. The chain is built from TRBV27 and TRBJ1-2; 7 bases are shared with TRBD1. The CDR3 is made up of 13 amino acids. The germline V gene encodes CDR1 MNHEY and CDR2 SMNVEV (reference sequence). The CDR3 DNA reads TGTGCCAACAGTCATGGGGACAGCTATGGCTACACCTTC. Protein product: CANSHGDSYGYTF.

This chain joins TRBV9 and TRBJ1-1, with TRBD1 matching over 7 bases. The junction had 10 bases not matched to a gene; V was cut back by 2 bases and J by 3 bases. Germline lookup yields CDR1 SGDLS and CDR2 YYNGEE. CDR3 length equals 16 residues. In nucleotides, the CDR3 is TGTGCCAGCAGCGTGGGGCGACAGGGCGTGCACACTGAAGCTTTCTTT. Translated: CASSVGRQGVHTEAFF.